What follows are 21 T cell receptor beta chains derived from one specimen sequenced in a study of CD8 T cells in Susac syndrome. With random hexamers, reverse transcription was performed on about 0.45 to 1 ug of RNA. TCRdb re-analysed the immunoSEQ multiplex PCR reads in MiXCR, keeping a single row per CDR3 protein. The sample lists around 130,000 distinct CDR3 sequences, under 95% seen once, with over 0.2% in the top ten. The sequencing sample was made of CD8+ T cells from PBMCs. The receptor source for this set is a human donor with multiple sclerosis.

The chain joins TRBV28 to TRBJ2-5; 8 positions match TRBD1. CDR3 length equals 14 residues. Germline CDR1 MDHEN, CDR2 SYDVKM. V lost 10 bases to trimming and J lost 5 bases; unmatched junction nucleotides: 12. Here the CDR3 reads CATTWADRAETQYF. The CDR3 DNA reads as TGTGCCACAACCTGGGCGGACAGGGCCGAGACCCAGTACTTC.

The rearrangement joins TRBV5-6 to TRBJ1-1; weak D call: TRBD1 (6 bases). Germline CDR1 reads SGHDT; CDR2 reads YYEEEE. The CDR3 is made up of 17 amino acids. The V end lost 3 bases, the J end lost 3 bases, and 21 bases lay between the germline ends. In nucleotides, the CDR3 is TGTGCCAGCAGCTGGGGACACGTGTCTTTTCAGGACACTGAAGCTTTCTTT. This gives the protein CASSWGHVSFQDTEAFF. The whole variable domain, filled in from reference TRBV5-6 and TRBJ1-1, reads DAGVTQSPTHLIKTRGQQVTLRCSPKSGHDTVSWYQQALGQGPQFIFQYYEEEERQRGNFPDRFSGHQFPNYSSELNVNALLLGDSALYLCASSWGHVSFQDTEAFFGQGTRLTVV.

This chain connects TRBV27 to TRBJ2-1; D uncertain. Looked up from germline, CDR1 is MNHEY and CDR2 is SMNVEV (reference sequence). The CDR3 length is 11 residues. CDR3 residues: CGVSSYNEQFF. The CDR3 DNA reads TGTGGTGTCTCCTCCTACAATGAGCAGTTCTTC.

The CDR3 is CASSFVGQSYEQYF. The DNA of the CDR3 is TGTGCCAGCAGCTTCGTAGGACAGTCCTACGAGCAGTACTTC. The chain employs TRBV5-5 and TRBJ2-7; a weak D match, TRBD1 (6 bases). Germline CDR1 SGHKS, CDR2 YYEKEE (reference sequence). CDR3 length: 14 residues. Trimming shortened V by 2 bases and J by 1 base, and 10 bases separated the two germline ends.

A note on this clonotype: One end of the junction is discordant with germline, which a read error may explain. CDR3 in DNA: TGTGCCTGGAGTGTCACGAACACTGAAGTTTTCTTT. Residues: CAWSVTNTEVFF. This rearrangement joins TRBV30 to TRBJ1-1; D remains ambiguous. The CDR3 is made up of 12 amino acids. Germline lookup yields CDR1 GTSNPN and CDR2 SVGIG (reference sequence).

The chain employs TRBV9 and TRBJ2-1; unclear D gene. Germline assignment: CDR1 SGDLS and CDR2 YYNGEE. Trimming shortened V by 1 base and J by 7 bases, and 18 bases separated the two germline ends. The CDR3 covers 16 residues. The CDR3 loop reads CASSVSPGTGLNEQFF. CDR3 DNA: TGTGCCAGCAGCGTATCCCCGGGTACGGGTCTAAATGAGCAGTTCTTC.

J is TRBJ1-3 and V is TRBV20-1; D uncertain. The CDR3 sequence is 14 residues long. Trimming cost V 6 bases and J 8 bases, with 20 bases left between them. Germline loops: CDR1 DFQATT, CDR2 SNEGSKA (reference sequence). The CDR3, as DNA: TGCAGTGCCCCACCGGAGGGTAACAGCGACACCATATATTTT. It yields the protein CSAPPEGNSDTIYF.

For the CDR3, the DNA is TGTGCCAGCAGCTCCTTCACCGGGGAGCTGTTTTTT. It translates to CASSSFTGELFF. This chain uses TRBV11-3 with TRBJ2-2; D gene unclear. The CDR3 has 12 amino acids. Trimming shortened V by 4 bases and J by 4 bases, and 4 bases separated the two germline ends. Germline lookup yields CDR1 SGHNT and CDR2 YENEEA.

The chain joins TRBV20-1 to TRBJ2-7; D uncertain. In germline, CDR1 is DFQATT, CDR2 SNEGSKA (reference sequence). CDR3 length: 13 amino acids. V was cut by 3 bases and J by 0 bases, with 9 bases left in between. CDR3 in amino acids: CSARAPNSYEQYF. The CDR3 DNA is TGCAGTGCTAGGGCCCCGAACTCCTACGAGCAGTACTTC.

The gene calls are TRBV9 and TRBJ2-6, with D tentatively TRBD1 or TRBD2 (5 bases each). Germline V CDR1 and CDR2: SGDLS, YYNGEE. CDR3 length: 16 amino acids. Trimming stripped 3 bases from V and 0 bases from J, with 10 bases between. The CDR3 sequence: CASSGGRYSGANVLTF. The CDR3 DNA is TGTGCCAGCAGCGGGGGACGGTACTCTGGGGCCAACGTCCTGACTTTC. Complete variable domain (other parts from reference TRBV9 and TRBJ2-6): DSGVTQTPKHLITATGQRVTLRCSPRSGDLSVYWYQQSLDQGLQFLIQYYNGEERAKGNILERFSAQQFPDLHSELNLSSLELGDSALYFCASSGGRYSGANVLTFGAGSRLTVL.

The chain is built from TRBV5-4 and TRBJ2-7; 9 bases are a match to TRBD1. Germline CDR1 reads SGHNT; CDR2 reads YYREEE (reference sequence). The CDR3 length is 15 residues. J gave up 6 bases and V 0 bases, and 7 bases lay outside the gene matches. In DNA form, the CDR3 reads TGTGCCAGCAGCTTGGGCGGGACAGGGTTTTCCGAGCAGTACTTC. Amino acid sequence: CASSLGGTGFSEQYF.

V gene TRBV9 combines with J gene TRBJ2-7, with a possible D match to TRBD2 (6 bases). Between the trimmed V and J ends, which lost 2 bases and 5 bases, there was a span of 14 bases. Germline CDR1 reads SGDLS; CDR2 reads YYNGEE. The CDR3 consists of 14 residues. The CDR3: CASSVGLPEDEQYF. In nucleotides, the CDR3 is TGTGCCAGCAGCGTGGGACTCCCCGAGGACGAGCAGTACTTC.

The rearrangement uses TRBV3-1 and TRBJ1-4, with D possibly matching TRBD1 (5 bases). CDR3 length: 15 residues. Germline loops: CDR1 LGHDT, CDR2 YNNKEL (reference sequence). The V end was cut by 2 bases, the J end by 8 bases, with 15 bases between. Here the CDR3 reads CASSQTRGWLEKLFF. The DNA for the CDR3 is TGTGCCAGCAGCCAAACCCGGGGGTGGCTGGAAAAACTGTTTTTT.

This chain connects TRBV27 to TRBJ2-5; no firm D call. The CDR3 contains 12 residues. Germline V gene lookup returns CDR1 MNHEY and CDR2 SMNVEV (reference sequence). V lost 4 bases to trimming and J lost 3 bases, with 6 bases between them. The CDR3: CASSSRKETQYF. For the CDR3, the DNA is TGTGCCAGCAGTTCGCGAAAAGAGACCCAGTACTTC.

This clonotype occurred once. V is TRBV5-4 and J is TRBJ1-1, with D tentatively TRBD1 (5 bases). The CDR3 consists of 14 residues. V was clipped by 6 bases and J by 0 bases, with 12 bases between them. Germline loops: CDR1 SGHNT, CDR2 YYREEE (reference sequence). The CDR3 protein is CASTPGTVNTEAFF. The CDR3 nucleotides read TGTGCCAGCACTCCAGGGACGGTGAACACTGAAGCTTTCTTT.

The CDR3 sequence: CASSLLAGASYEQYF. CDR3 DNA sequence: TGTGCCAGCAGCTTATTAGCGGGAGCATCCTACGAGCAGTACTTC. This chain uses TRBV5-4 with TRBJ2-7; 9 nucleotides align to TRBD2. CDR3 size: 15 residues. Unmatched junction bases numbered 4, after V lost 2 bases and J lost 1 base. Germline CDR1 is SGHNT and CDR2 is YYREEE (reference sequence). The variable domain in full, with the rest retrieved from reference TRBV5-4 and TRBJ2-7, is ETGVTQSPTHLIKTRGQQVTLRCSSQSGHNTVSWYQQALGQGPQFIFQYYREEENGRGNFPPRFSGLQFPNYSSELNVNALELDDSALYLCASSLLAGASYEQYFGPGTRLTVT.

The genes are TRBV3-1 and TRBJ2-5; D may be TRBD1 or TRBD2 (5 bases each). Looked up from germline, CDR1 is LGHDT and CDR2 is YNNKEL (reference sequence). With 0 bases removed from V and 1 base from J, the gap between germline ends came to 12 bases. CDR3 length equals 16 residues. This chain's CDR3 is CASSQDFRDAQETQYF. CDR3 DNA sequence: TGTGCCAGCAGCCAAGATTTCCGGGACGCCCAAGAGACCCAGTACTTC.

V usage is TRBV15 and J usage is TRBJ1-1, with 8 bases that match TRBD1. V shed 3 bases and J 10 bases; nucleotides not matched to a gene: 4. This CDR3 has 12 amino acids. From germline, CDR1 is LNHNV and CDR2 YYDKDF (reference sequence). The CDR3 nucleotides are TGTGCCACCAGCAGGACAGGGGAGGCAGCTTTCTTT. Translating gives CATSRTGEAAFF.

V is TRBV4-1 and J is TRBJ2-7; D remains unclear. V lost 2 bases and J 3 bases, leaving 8 bases between the germline ends. The CDR3 covers 13 residues. Germline CDR1 and CDR2: MGHRA and YSYEKL. In DNA, the CDR3 is TGCGCCAGCAGCCAATACGACGGCTACGAGCAGTACTTC. Amino acids: CASSQYDGYEQYF.

V and J are TRBV29-1 and TRBJ2-7; no reliable D call. This CDR3 is built from 11 residues. Germline V gene sequence: CDR1 SQVTM, CDR2 ANQGSEA. V was clipped by 7 bases and J by 5 bases, with 12 bases between them. The CDR3, as DNA: TGCAGCGCTGTAGGTATGGACGAGCAGTACTTC. Its protein is CSAVGMDEQYF.

This CDR3 is CASSLASPYEQYF. The DNA for the CDR3 is TGTGCCAGCAGTTTAGCAAGTCCCTACGAGCAGTACTTC. The V gene is TRBV27, the J gene TRBJ2-7; D is unresolved. Germline loops: CDR1 MNHEY, CDR2 SMNVEV (reference sequence). The CDR3 is 13 amino acids. Trimming removed 2 bases at V and 2 bases at J, with 7 bases between.